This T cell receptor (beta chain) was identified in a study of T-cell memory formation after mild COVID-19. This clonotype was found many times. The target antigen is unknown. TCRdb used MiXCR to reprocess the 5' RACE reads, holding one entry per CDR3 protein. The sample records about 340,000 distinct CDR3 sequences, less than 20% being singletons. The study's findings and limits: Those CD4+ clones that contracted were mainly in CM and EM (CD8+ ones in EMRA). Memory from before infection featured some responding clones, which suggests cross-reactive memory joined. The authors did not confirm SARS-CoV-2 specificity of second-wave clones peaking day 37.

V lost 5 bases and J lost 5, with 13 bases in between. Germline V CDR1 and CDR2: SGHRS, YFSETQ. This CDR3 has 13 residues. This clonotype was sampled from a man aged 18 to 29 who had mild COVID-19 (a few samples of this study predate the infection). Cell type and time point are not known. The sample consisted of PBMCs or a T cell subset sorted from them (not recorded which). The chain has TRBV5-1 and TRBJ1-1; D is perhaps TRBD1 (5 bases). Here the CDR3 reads CASRGQGITEAFF. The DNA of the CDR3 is TGCGCCAGCAGGGGTCAGGGAATAACTGAAGCTTTCTTT.